What follows are 15 T cell receptor beta chains derived from one specimen sequenced in a study of technical replicates of blood from a handful of donors. Libraries were prepared by immunoSEQ multiplex PCR; TCRdb keeps only in-frame clonotypes and omits some of them. This sample has roughly 85,000 clones, with approximately 95% found just once. The sequenced sample was T cells isolated from PBMCs. Receptors originate from a human donor in good health.

Written as DNA, the CDR3 is TGCGCCAGCAGCCAAGTGGACAACTCTGGAAACACCATATATTTT. As protein: CASSQVDNSGNTIYF. The rearrangement joins TRBV4-1 to TRBJ1-3, with a tentative D call TRBD1 (5 bases). Trimming took 1 base from V and 0 from J, leaving 7 bases between them. The CDR3 loop spans 15 amino acids. From germline, CDR1 is MGHRA and CDR2 YSYEKL.

A single count supports this clone. The V call is TRBV7-9, the J call TRBJ2-7; TRBD2 matches at 10 bases. The CDR3 has 17 residues. Germline values: CDR1 SEHNR, CDR2 FQNEAQ (reference sequence). V was pared by 4 bases and J by 5 bases, with 14 bases of the junction left unmatched. In DNA form, the CDR3 reads TGTGCCAGCAGCTCCCTTCCCTTGACAGCGGGAGGGCACGAGCAGTACTTC. It encodes CASSSLPLTAGGHEQYF.

The gene calls are TRBV18 and TRBJ1-1; maybe TRBD1 (5 bases). Trimming stripped 4 bases from V and 1 base from J, with 10 bases between. Germline assignment: CDR1 KGHSH and CDR2 LQKENI. CDR3 length: 14 amino acids. The CDR3 DNA follows: TGTGCCAGCTCACTCCTTCAGGGGAACACTGAAGCTTTCTTT. Translated: CASSLLQGNTEAFF.

The rearrangement uses TRBV4-2 and TRBJ2-3, with 7 bases fitting TRBD1. Germline V gives CDR1 LGHNA, CDR2 YNFKEQ. The CDR3 sequence is 16 residues long. J lost 5 bases, V lost 5 bases, and 13 bases had no gene match. The CDR3 region is CASSSRTRQGEDTQYF. CDR3 coding DNA: TGTGCCAGCAGCTCAAGAACGAGACAGGGTGAAGATACGCAGTATTTT.

The sample holds one count of this clone. The J gene is TRBJ1-1, the V gene TRBV18; unclear D gene. Trimming took 4 bases from V and 4 from J, leaving 16 bases between them. Germline values: CDR1 KGHSH, CDR2 LQKENI. The CDR3 covers 15 residues. CDR3 DNA: TGTGCCAGCTCACGCGAAAGGGTTGAGGGCACTGAAGCTTTCTTT. Protein sequence: CASSRERVEGTEAFF.

This chain links TRBV6-5 with TRBJ1-1; no clear D gene. The germline V gene encodes CDR1 MNHEY and CDR2 SVGAGI. CDR3 length: 13 residues. Trimming stripped 4 bases from V and 2 bases from J, with 8 bases between. CDR3 bases: TGTGCCAGCAGTTTCAATCTAAACACTGAAGCTTTCTTT. Translation gives CASSFNLNTEAFF.

This chain uses TRBV28 with TRBJ2-7; 12 nucleotides align to TRBD2. Unmatched junction bases numbered 10, after V lost 6 bases and J lost 4 bases. The CDR3 runs to 16 residues. Looked up from germline, CDR1 is MDHEN and CDR2 is SYDVKM. CDR3: CASSSRTSGIPYEQYF. In DNA, the CDR3 is TGTGCCAGCAGCAGTCGGACTAGCGGGATCCCTTACGAGCAGTACTTC.

The chain links TRBV19 to TRBJ2-5, with TRBD1 matching over 9 bases. The CDR3 extends over 15 amino acids. Per the germline V gene, CDR1 is LNHDA and CDR2 is SQIVND (reference sequence). The V gene end was trimmed by 5 bases and the J gene end by 2 bases; junction bases not matched to a gene: 6. This CDR3 reads CASSAGQGSQETQYF. DNA of the CDR3: TGTGCCAGTAGTGCAGGACAGGGGTCTCAAGAGACCCAGTACTTC.

The V and J genes are TRBV7-2 and TRBJ1-5, with D unclear. The V gene lost 5 bases and the J gene lost 1 base, with 6 bases spanning the gap. The CDR3 length is 13 residues. Germline V gene lookup returns CDR1 SGHTA and CDR2 FQGNSA. CDR3 nucleotides: TGTGCCAGCAGCGTTGTAAGCAATCAGCCCCAGCATTTT. It specifies CASSVVSNQPQHF.

This chain connects TRBV6-1 to TRBJ2-3, with a tentative D call TRBD2 (5 bases). The CDR3 loop spans 17 amino acids. The V end was cut by 0 bases, the J end by 0 bases, with 13 bases between. CDR1 is MNHNS and CDR2 is SASEGT in the germline V gene. Here the CDR3 reads CASSEAVAGLSTDTQYF. CDR3 nucleotides: TGTGCCAGCAGTGAAGCTGTCGCGGGCCTAAGCACAGATACGCAGTATTTT.

V and J are TRBV9 and TRBJ2-3; 9 positions agree with TRBD2. There are 18 residues in the CDR3. V shed 2 bases, J shed 2 bases, and the junction held 12 bases outside the gene matches. The germline V gene encodes CDR1 SGDLS and CDR2 YYNGEE. The DNA for the CDR3 is TGTGCCAGCAGCGTGGGAGGCGGGGGGGGCCTATACACAGATACGCAGTATTTT. This encodes CASSVGGGGGLYTDTQYF.

The chain is built from TRBV4-2 and TRBJ2-1; 9 bases line up with TRBD2. CDR1 and CDR2 from the germline V gene are LGHNA and YNFKEQ. The CDR3 has 15 amino acids. The junction had 6 bases not matched to a gene; V was cut back by 1 base and J by 8 bases. CDR3 residues: CASSQGGTSSDEQFF. The CDR3 DNA sequence: TGTGCCAGCAGCCAAGGGGGGACTAGCTCTGATGAGCAGTTCTTC.

The chain carries TRBV2 and TRBJ2-3; D uncertain. The CDR3 sequence is 18 residues long. Germline lookup yields CDR1 SNHLY and CDR2 FYNNEI. V was pared by 0 bases and J by 0 bases, with 16 bases between. CDR3 in DNA: TGTGCCAGCAGTGAAGCGCTTCTACGAGAAGAGAGCACAGATACGCAGTATTTT. As protein: CASSEALLREESTDTQYF.

The V gene is TRBV6-6, the J gene TRBJ2-1; tentatively, D is TRBD2 (7 bases). The germline V gene has CDR1 MNHNY and CDR2 SVGAGI (reference sequence). The CDR3 totals 16 residues. Trimming took 9 bases from V and 4 from J, leaving 22 bases between them. The CDR3 nucleotides are TGTGCCAGTCTCAGGGGTGGGGGAGGGTCTTACAATGAGCAGTTCTTC. Residues: CASLRGGGGSYNEQFF.

This chain uses TRBV19 with TRBJ1-2, with TRBD1 matching over 7 bases. The CDR3 is 17 residues long. The V segment lost 7 bases and the J segment 3 bases; nucleotides outside the gene matches: 17. Germline V gene data show CDR1 as LNHDA and CDR2 as SQIVND (reference sequence). The chain's CDR3 is CASTELGTDLRDYGYTF. The CDR3 DNA reads TGTGCCAGTACGGAACTCGGGACAGACCTACGAGACTATGGCTACACCTTC.